The 26 T cell receptor beta chains below come from one sample, sequenced in a study of cytomegalovirus exposure and HLA in healthy donors (dated by TCRdb to 2017 to 2019). The library was obtained by the immunoSEQ multiplex PCR assay. For the multiplex PCR, a mixture combining 60 forward primers for TCR Vbeta segments and 13 reverse primers for TCR Jbeta segments was used. Entries here come from immuneACCESS through TCRdb and include only in-frame sequences with V and J called. Some clones fail to appear in such tables; in the studies checked, an unresolved V gene covers under half of the shortfall, and the cause of the remainder is unknown. For this sample the table gives around 190,000 clones, of which around 79% were detected only once. The biggest ten clones account for over 1.5% of the sample. The sample consisted of PBMCs. Receptor source: a woman aged 18-30 years in good health and CMV-seronegative.

This sequence joins TRBV19 and TRBJ2-3; 9 positions agree with TRBD1. Germline V CDR1 and CDR2: LNHDA, SQIVND (reference sequence). The CDR3 is 15 residues long. V dropped 2 bases and J dropped 6; count of bases not matched to a gene: 6. CDR3 sequence: CASSIRDRAGDTQYF. CDR3 coding DNA: TGTGCCAGTAGTATAAGGGACAGGGCGGGCGATACGCAGTATTTT.

This chain joins TRBV7-9 and TRBJ1-1, with D maybe TRBD1 (6 bases). This CDR3 has 14 residues. Trimming stripped 5 bases from V and 4 bases from J, with 14 bases between. The V gene's germline CDR1 is SEHNR and CDR2 FQNEAQ (reference sequence). For the CDR3, the DNA is TGTGCCAGCAGCCCTGGACAGTCTAGCACTGAAGCTTTCTTT. Its translation is CASSPGQSSTEAFF. The whole variable domain, filled in from reference TRBV7-9 and TRBJ1-1, reads DTGVSQNPRHKITKRGQNVTFRCDPISEHNRLYWYRQTLGQGPEFLTYFQNEAQLEKSRLLSDRFSAERPKGSFSTLEIQRTEQGDSAMYLCASSPGQSSTEAFFGQGTRLTVV.

The chain combines TRBV6-5 with TRBJ1-2; no clear D gene. The CDR3 covers 12 residues. Trimming removed 2 bases from V and 6 bases from J, with 7 bases in between. The germline V gene encodes CDR1 MNHEY and CDR2 SVGAGI. CDR3 sequence (DNA): TGTGCCAGCAGTTACCGCGGGAATGGCTACACCTTC. It encodes CASSYRGNGYTF.

This rearrangement joins TRBV6-1 to TRBJ2-7; 10 bases are shared with TRBD1. Germline CDR1 MNHNS, CDR2 SASEGT. CDR3 length: 15 amino acids. J was trimmed by 1 base and V by 9 bases; bases with no gene match: 9. For the CDR3, the DNA is TGTGCCAGTACTCCGACAGGGGGCGCGTCCTACGAGCAGTACTTC. It is translated as CASTPTGGASYEQYF.

The chain combines TRBV13 with TRBJ2-2; 7 bases match TRBD1. With 5 bases clipped from V and 7 bases from J, the junction kept 10 bases outside the gene matches. The germline CDR1 and CDR2 sequences are PRHDT and FYEKMQ (reference sequence). CDR3 length: 15 amino acids. CDR3 protein: CASSLIDRDSGELFF. CDR3 in DNA: TGTGCCAGCAGCCTAATCGACAGGGATAGCGGGGAGCTGTTTTTT.

The rearrangement uses TRBV29-1 and TRBJ1-1, with D possibly TRBD1 on 5 matching bases. Germline-derived CDR1 and CDR2 are SQVTM and ANQGSEA. The CDR3 runs to 10 residues. The V gene lost 2 bases and the J gene lost 11 bases, with 9 bases spanning the gap. The CDR3, as DNA: TGCAGCGTTGAAATCCGGGGGGCTTTCTTT. Translated, it gives CSVEIRGAFF.

The rearrangement joins TRBV28 to TRBJ1-1; 10 bases align to TRBD1. V gave up 4 bases and J gave up 1 base; unmatched junction bases: 3. Germline lookup yields CDR1 MDHEN and CDR2 SYDVKM. The CDR3 spans 15 residues. The CDR3 sequence: CASSSGDRGNTEAFF. CDR3 coding DNA: TGTGCCAGCAGTTCGGGGGACAGGGGGAACACTGAAGCTTTCTTT.

The chain is built from TRBV10-1 and TRBJ1-1; D is perhaps TRBD1 (6 bases). V dropped 5 bases and J dropped 5 bases, with 12 bases sitting between them. Germline V gives CDR1 WNHNN, CDR2 SYGVQD (reference sequence). The CDR3 has 13 amino acids. The CDR3 DNA reads as TGCGCCAGCAGTCCGCAGGGGCGAACTGAAGCTTTCTTT. This sequence encodes CASSPQGRTEAFF.

The gene calls are TRBV19 and TRBJ2-5; 16 bases are a match to TRBD2. This CDR3 comprises 18 residues. Germline loops: CDR1 LNHDA, CDR2 SQIVND (reference sequence). V trimming: 6 bases; J trimming: 1 base; junction bases outside the gene matches: 8. The CDR3 nucleotides read TGTGCCAGTAGCACGGGAGGGACTAGCGGGAGGGCCCAAGAGACCCAGTACTTC. Protein sequence: CASSTGGTSGRAQETQYF.

The genes are TRBV29-1 and TRBJ1-5, with 10 bases fitting TRBD1. CDR3 size: 13 residues. Germline-derived CDR1 and CDR2 are SQVTM and ANQGSEA. The J segment lost 5 bases and the V segment lost 6 bases, leaving 4 bases of the junction unmatched. This CDR3 reads CSVEGTGDQPQHF. CDR3 nucleotide sequence: TGCAGCGTGGAGGGGACAGGGGATCAGCCCCAGCATTTT.

The rearrangement links TRBV9 to TRBJ2-2; 7 nucleotides match TRBD2. The CDR3 has 16 amino acids. Germline V gives CDR1 SGDLS, CDR2 YYNGEE. J lost 7 bases, V lost 3 bases, and 12 bases had no gene match. The CDR3: CASSDAAGTMVGELFF. CDR3 coding DNA: TGTGCCAGCAGCGATGCGGCCGGGACTATGGTCGGGGAGCTGTTTTTT.

The rearrangement joins TRBV14 to TRBJ2-1; 9 nucleotides line up with TRBD2. Germline V CDR1 and CDR2: SGHDN, FVKESK. Trimming at V came to 1 base and at J to 7 bases, leaving 5 bases not matched to a gene. The CDR3 length is 15 residues. The CDR3 sequence is CASSQASGGWNEQFF. In DNA, the CDR3 is TGTGCCAGCAGCCAAGCGAGCGGGGGGTGGAATGAGCAGTTCTTC.

The gene calls are TRBV18 and TRBJ2-5, with 7 bases fitting TRBD1. Germline V gene lookup returns CDR1 KGHSH and CDR2 LQKENI. This CDR3 spans 16 amino acids. The junction had 16 bases not matched to a gene; V was cut back by 8 bases and J by 4 bases. This CDR3 reads CASQSQGQTNPETQYF. The CDR3 DNA reads TGTGCCAGCCAATCTCAGGGACAGACGAACCCAGAGACCCAGTACTTC.

J is TRBJ2-7 and V is TRBV10-3; D gene uncertain. The CDR3 contains 14 residues. In germline, CDR1 is ENHRY, CDR2 SYGVKD. The ends were cut back, 4 bases at V and 0 bases at J, with 10 bases in the middle. CDR3 loop: CAISGGVDSYEQYF. The CDR3 coding sequence is TGTGCCATCAGTGGCGGAGTGGACTCCTACGAGCAGTACTTC.

The V and J genes are TRBV2 and TRBJ1-6; TRBD1 might be the D (6 bases). Trimming removed 7 bases at V and 5 bases at J, with 12 bases between. The CDR3 loop spans 14 amino acids. Germline loops: CDR1 SNHLY, CDR2 FYNNEI. CDR3 protein: CASTDRLNNSPLHF. CDR3 DNA: TGTGCCAGCACCGACAGGTTAAATAATTCACCCCTCCACTTT.

This chain connects TRBV7-9 to TRBJ2-7, with 7 bases aligning to TRBD1. Trimming removed 1 base from V and 2 bases from J; junction bases left unmatched: 11. Germline CDR1 SEHNR, CDR2 FQNEAQ (reference sequence). The CDR3 has 17 amino acids. The CDR3, as DNA: TGTGCCAGCAGCTTAGAGTTAAGGGACAGCCTAACCTACGAGCAGTACTTC. Translation: CASSLELRDSLTYEQYF.

The chain is built from TRBV29-1 and TRBJ2-7; TRBD2 might be the D (7 bases). V was shortened by 4 bases and J by 6 bases, with 16 bases between the two germline ends. The CDR3 runs to 13 residues. The germline CDR1 and CDR2 sequences are SQVTM and ANQGSEA. The CDR3 DNA is TGCAGCGTTGTAGGGGGAGGGCCCGTCGAGCAGTACTTC. Its protein product is CSVVGGGPVEQYF.

The chain carries TRBV27 and TRBJ1-5, with a tentative D call TRBD1 (6 bases). In germline, CDR1 is MNHEY, CDR2 SMNVEV (reference sequence). The ends were cut back, 8 bases at V and 1 base at J, with 12 bases in the middle. This CDR3 is built from 14 residues. This chain's CDR3 is CASGPDRSNQPQHF. CDR3 DNA sequence: TGTGCCAGCGGGCCAGACAGGAGCAATCAGCCCCAGCATTTT.

The J gene is TRBJ2-7, the V gene TRBV19; 12 bases agree with TRBD2. Germline loops: CDR1 LNHDA, CDR2 SQIVND (reference sequence). The length of the CDR3 is 15 residues. Trimming at V came to 5 bases and at J to 5 bases, leaving 7 bases not matched to a gene. CDR3 DNA sequence: TGTGCCAGTAGTCCCCAGACTAGCGGGAGAAACGAGCAGTACTTC. It is translated as CASSPQTSGRNEQYF.

This chain uses TRBV28 with TRBJ2-7; possible D gene TRBD2, 6 bases. The length of the CDR3 is 15 residues. From germline, CDR1 is MDHEN and CDR2 SYDVKM. Trimming cost V 6 bases and J 0 bases, with 15 bases left between them. CDR3 sequence: CASRGRAGISYEQYF. DNA of the CDR3: TGTGCCAGCAGAGGGCGGGCGGGAATCTCCTACGAGCAGTACTTC.

The chain uses TRBV14 and TRBJ2-7; D gene unclear. CDR3 length equals 13 residues. Trimming removed 0 bases from V and 2 bases from J, with 5 bases in between. From germline, CDR1 is SGHDN and CDR2 FVKESK. The CDR3 loop is CASSQEFAYEQYF. The CDR3 coding sequence is TGTGCCAGCAGCCAAGAGTTCGCCTACGAGCAGTACTTC.

This sequence joins TRBV5-1 and TRBJ1-4; 7 positions agree with TRBD1. V lost 3 bases to trimming and J lost 3 bases; unmatched junction nucleotides: 5. CDR3 length equals 15 residues. Germline V gene lookup returns CDR1 SGHRS and CDR2 YFSETQ. The CDR3 protein is CASSYQGGPNEKLFF. CDR3 nucleotides: TGCGCCAGCAGCTACCAGGGGGGACCTAATGAAAAACTGTTTTTT. Looking up the rest from reference TRBV5-1 and TRBJ1-4 gives the full variable domain: KAGVTQTPRYLIKTRGQQVTLSCSPISGHRSVSWYQQTPGQGLQFLFEYFSETQRNKGNFPGRFSGRQFSNSRSEMNVSTLELGDSALYLCASSYQGGPNEKLFFGSGTQLSVL.

The chain joins TRBV19 to TRBJ1-2, with D tentatively TRBD1 (5 bases). Germline CDR1 and CDR2: LNHDA and SQIVND (reference sequence). The length of the CDR3 is 12 residues. Trimming removed 5 bases from V and 7 bases from J, with 11 bases in between. The CDR3 spells CASSPRQSGYTF. The CDR3 nucleotides read TGTGCCAGTAGTCCTCGACAGAGTGGCTACACCTTC.

This clone was observed a few times. The V and J genes are TRBV30 and TRBJ2-1, with D possibly being TRBD2 (6 bases). The CDR3 totals 15 residues. From germline, CDR1 is GTSNPN and CDR2 SVGIG (reference sequence). V was cut by 5 bases and J by 9 bases, with 23 bases left in between. CDR3 sequence (DNA): TGTGCCTGGGTGGGAGGCGTTCCGAGGCGCAGTGAGCAGTTCTTC. This translates into CAWVGGVPRRSEQFF.

The chain uses TRBV5-1 and TRBJ2-5; no definite D call. CDR3 length equals 15 residues. Trimming removed 1 base at V and 4 bases at J, with 14 bases between. Germline V lookup: CDR1 SGHRS, CDR2 YFSETQ. In DNA form, the CDR3 reads TGCGCCAGCAGCTTGATGAACCCGGGTCCAGAGACCCAGTACTTC. Translated: CASSLMNPGPETQYF.

The rearrangement uses TRBV9 and TRBJ1-2, with TRBD1 matching over 7 bases. The V gene's germline CDR1 is SGDLS and CDR2 YYNGEE. The CDR3 extends over 14 amino acids. V trimming: 4 bases; J trimming: 6 bases; junction bases outside the gene matches: 9. The CDR3 DNA reads TGTGCCAGCAGCCCCTCGGAGGGGGCGGATGGCTACACCTTC. It specifies CASSPSEGADGYTF. The complete variable domain, with remaining parts taken from reference TRBV9 and TRBJ1-2, reads DSGVTQTPKHLITATGQRVTLRCSPRSGDLSVYWYQQSLDQGLQFLIQYYNGEERAKGNILERFSAQQFPDLHSELNLSSLELGDSALYFCASSPSEGADGYTFGSGTRLTVV.